This is a list of T cell receptor beta chains from one sample in a study of blood T cells in healthy people across ages. TCRdb reanalysed the 5' RACE reads using MiXCR and keeps one entry per CDR3 protein. The sample contains around 1.1 million distinct CDR3 sequences, more than 30% of which appear only once. Specimen: blood. Receptors were obtained from a man between 18 and 29 years old in good health. Each CDR3 is given with its conserved first and last residue. A D gene is named only where the DNA matches it firmly.

V gene | D gene | CDR3 protein
TRBV7-9 | - | CASSGGGAGTNEKPFF
TRBV4-3 | - | CASSQGQAAGNTIYF
TRBV2 | - | CASKSTPDCEQYF
TRBV6-4 | - | CASSTSTNTGELFF
TRBV7-9 | TRBD1 | CASSLGGTVSYGYTF
TRBV3-1 | - | CASSQDEGLGYGYTF
TRBV29-1 | - | CSVETPYEETQYF
TRBV4-3 | - | CAGSQQGSLGTEAFF
TRBV10-3 | - | CAIRTVDTDTQYF
TRBV20-1 | TRBD2 | CSARLAGGLYNEQYF
TRBV7-2 | - | CASSARTGEQFF
TRBV4-1 | - | CASSQGLHGYTF
TRBV28 | - | CASSFGSQGEETQYF
TRBV4-1 | - | CASSLQGLSGDTQYF
TRBV10-3 | TRBD1 | CAIGTGHNQPQHF
TRBV6-5 | - | CASSYAGGGLISGYTF
TRBV6-5 | - | CASSYSRSSFYEQYF
TRBV5-1 | - | CASRVFSYNEQFF
TRBV12-3/TRBV12-4 | - | CASSLGGSYGYTF
TRBV12-3/TRBV12-4 | TRBD1 | CASRYRGSREKLFF